Shown below are 25 T cell receptor beta chains from a single sample sequenced in a study of blood T cell repertoires in COVID-19. Libraries were prepared by immunoSEQ multiplex PCR; TCRdb keeps only in-frame clonotypes and omits some of them. The sample has 250,000 or so clones, more than 80% seen once. The material sequenced was PBMCs or T cells enriched from blood (not recorded which). Receptor source: a man aged 55 to 70 who had recovered from COVID-19.

The rearrangement links TRBV18 to TRBJ2-1, with D possibly TRBD1 on 5 matching bases. The CDR3 is made up of 13 amino acids. Trimming shortened V by 0 bases and J by 7 bases, and 7 bases separated the two germline ends. The V gene's germline CDR1 is KGHSH and CDR2 LQKENI. CDR3 nucleotide sequence: TGTGCCAGCTCACCACCAGGGGTGAATGAGCAGTTCTTC. This sequence encodes CASSPPGVNEQFF.

This rearrangement joins TRBV6-5 to TRBJ2-1; D uncertain. In germline, CDR1 is MNHEY, CDR2 SVGAGI. Trimming removed 8 bases at V and 5 bases at J, with 16 bases between. The CDR3 runs 14 residues. CDR3: CASAINRDHNEQFF. The CDR3, as DNA: TGTGCCAGCGCCATCAACAGAGACCACAATGAGCAGTTCTTC.

The chain uses TRBV6-8 and TRBJ2-5; 9 bases are shared with TRBD2. The CDR3 is 18 residues long. V dropped 4 bases and J dropped 5; count of bases not matched to a gene: 17. The germline CDR1 and CDR2 sequences are MNHGY and SAAAGT. CDR3 DNA sequence: TGTGCCAGCAGTTCACCGTCGGCGCTAGCGGGGTTTGGCGAGACCCAGTACTTC. Protein sequence: CASSSPSALAGFGETQYF.

This chain connects TRBV4-2 to TRBJ2-7; D ambiguous. The V and J ends lost 0 bases and 3 bases respectively, with 3 bases between them. This CDR3 contains 12 residues. Germline V gives CDR1 LGHNA, CDR2 YNFKEQ. This chain's CDR3 is CASSQDLYEQYF. The CDR3 coding sequence is TGTGCCAGCAGCCAAGATCTCTACGAGCAGTACTTC.

The V gene is TRBV5-8, the J gene TRBJ1-4, with D unresolved. CDR3 size: 16 residues. The germline V and J ends were trimmed by 0 bases and 2 bases, with 11 bases remaining between them. Germline-derived CDR1 and CDR2 are SGHTS and YDEGEE. CDR3 sequence (DNA): TGTGCCAGCAGCTTGGTCAACCCAACTACTAATGAAAAACTGTTTTTT. It encodes CASSLVNPTTNEKLFF. The full variable domain, with the rest looked up from reference TRBV5-8 and TRBJ1-4, is EAGVTQSPTHLIKTRGQQATLRCSPISGHTSVYWYQQALGLGLQFLLWYDEGEERNRGNFPPRFSGRQFPNYSSELNVNALELEDSALYLCASSLVNPTTNEKLFFGSGTQLSVL.

There are a few counts of this clone. V and J are TRBV11-2 and TRBJ1-1, with D perhaps matching TRBD1 (5 bases). The V and J ends lost 7 bases and 5 bases respectively, with 14 bases between them. Germline CDR1 reads SGHAT; CDR2 reads FQNNGV. There are 13 residues in the CDR3. The CDR3, as DNA: TGTGCCAGCACCCGCGGGGGGAGTACTGAAGCTTTCTTT. The encoded protein is CASTRGGSTEAFF.

The chain uses TRBV2 and TRBJ2-5; D is perhaps TRBD2 (6 bases). Germline V gene sequence: CDR1 SNHLY, CDR2 FYNNEI. The CDR3 loop spans 14 amino acids. V gave up 3 bases and J gave up 4 bases, with 12 bases separating them. The CDR3, as DNA: TGTGCCAGCAGTGATCATAGGGGAGGAGAGACCCAGTACTTC. Translated, it gives CASSDHRGGETQYF.

This clone occurred once. The chain carries TRBV2 and TRBJ2-1; 8 bases are shared with TRBD2. V lost 6 bases and J lost 6; bases outside the gene matches: 7. This CDR3 comprises 14 residues. Germline assignment: CDR1 SNHLY and CDR2 FYNNEI. In nucleotides, the CDR3 is TGTGCCAGCAGCCGGGGGGGACCTTCCAATGAGCAGTTCTTC. Its translation is CASSRGGPSNEQFF.

This clone showed up just a few times. This rearrangement joins TRBV5-1 to TRBJ2-1, with 10 bases that match TRBD2. Germline V gene data show CDR1 as SGHRS and CDR2 as YFSETQ. This CDR3 is 16 amino acids long. J was trimmed by 4 bases and V by 10 bases; bases with no gene match: 14. The CDR3 nucleotides are TGCGCCTCCTTCCCACTAGCGGGGACTACTTACAATGAGCAGTTCTTC. Translation: CASFPLAGTTYNEQFF. The whole variable domain, remainder taken from reference TRBV5-1 and TRBJ2-1, is KAGVTQTPRYLIKTRGQQVTLSCSPISGHRSVSWYQQTPGQGLQFLFEYFSETQRNKGNFPGRFSGRQFSNSRSEMNVSTLELGDSALYLCASFPLAGTTYNEQFFGPGTRLTVL.

The J gene is TRBJ2-1, the V gene TRBV3-1 (or the pseudogene TRBV3-2); 7 nucleotides align to TRBD1. Germline V gene data show CDR1 as LGHDT and CDR2 as YNNKEL (reference sequence). J gave up 9 bases and V 4 bases, and 12 bases lay outside the gene matches. CDR3 size: 15 residues. CDR3 residues: CASSLEAETGFEQFF. DNA of the CDR3: TGTGCCAGCAGCCTTGAGGCGGAGACAGGGTTTGAGCAGTTCTTC.

V and J are TRBV6-6 and TRBJ1-5; TRBD1 might be the D (6 bases). The CDR3 runs 15 residues. The V gene's germline CDR1 is MNHNY and CDR2 SVGAGI (reference sequence). Trimming took off 5 bases at V and 0 bases at J, with 11 bases between the two ends. This chain's CDR3 is CASSSGQTSNQPQHF. DNA of the CDR3: TGTGCCAGCAGTAGTGGACAGACTAGCAATCAGCCCCAGCATTTT.

The V gene is TRBV6-1, the J gene TRBJ1-2, with D perhaps TRBD1 (5 bases). The V end lost 0 bases, the J end lost 5 bases, and 10 bases lay between the germline ends. Germline V gene sequence: CDR1 MNHNS, CDR2 SASEGT. This CDR3 spans 14 amino acids. CDR3 coding DNA: TGTGCCAGCAGTGAAGCGCTGAAGGGGTATGGCTACACCTTC. This translates into CASSEALKGYGYTF.

This clone was counted a few times. The V call is TRBV3-1 (or the pseudogene TRBV3-2), the J call TRBJ2-4, with TRBD1 identical over 7 bases. Germline CDR1 and CDR2: LGHDT and YNNKEL (reference sequence). V trimming: 3 bases; J trimming: 0 bases; junction bases outside the gene matches: 5. The CDR3 has 16 amino acids. CDR3 region: CASSQETGRAKNIQYF. The CDR3 DNA reads TGTGCCAGCAGCCAGGAGACAGGGCGAGCCAAAAACATTCAGTACTTC.

This clone was picked up one time. The V gene is TRBV6-5, the J gene TRBJ2-7; perhaps TRBD1 as D (6 bases). There are 15 residues in the CDR3. Between the trimmed V and J ends, which lost 6 bases and 0 bases, there was a span of 15 bases. Germline CDR1 is MNHEY and CDR2 is SVGAGI. CDR3 protein: CASSLQGALSYEQYF. The CDR3 region has the DNA TGTGCCAGCAGCCTACAGGGTGCCCTCTCCTACGAGCAGTACTTC.

The rearrangement joins TRBV19 to TRBJ1-6; D remains unclear. The CDR3 loop spans 15 amino acids. CDR1 is LNHDA and CDR2 is SQIVND in the germline V gene (reference sequence). The V end lost 7 bases, the J end lost 6 bases, and 16 bases lay between the germline ends. CDR3 in amino acids: CASKRKKRSNSPLHF. CDR3 bases: TGTGCCAGTAAGCGGAAGAAGCGAAGTAATTCACCCCTCCACTTT.

This clone has only one observation. The chain is built from TRBV5-6 and TRBJ1-2, with D unclear. The CDR3 is 13 amino acids. Trimming stripped 0 bases from V and 8 bases from J, with 11 bases between. Germline CDR1 SGHDT, CDR2 YYEEEE. The CDR3 nucleotides are TGTGCCAGCAGCTTGGACCCAGGCTTAGGCTACACCTTC. It codes for CASSLDPGLGYTF. The whole variable domain, filled in from reference TRBV5-6 and TRBJ1-2, reads DAGVTQSPTHLIKTRGQQVTLRCSPKSGHDTVSWYQQALGQGPQFIFQYYEEEERQRGNFPDRFSGHQFPNYSSELNVNALLLGDSALYLCASSLDPGLGYTFGSGTRLTVV.

The genes are TRBV5-6 and TRBJ2-1, with D possibly being TRBD2 (6 bases). From germline, CDR1 is SGHDT and CDR2 YYEEEE. V lost 0 bases, J lost 0 bases, and 10 bases lay in between. The CDR3 totals 16 residues. CDR3 in amino acids: CASSLALAVSYNEQFF. In DNA form, the CDR3 reads TGTGCCAGCAGCTTGGCACTAGCCGTCTCCTACAATGAGCAGTTCTTC.

This sequence joins TRBV18 and TRBJ1-4; 7 bases align to TRBD1. The germline CDR1 and CDR2 sequences are KGHSH and LQKENI. CDR3 length equals 17 residues. The junction had 10 bases not matched to a gene; V was cut back by 2 bases and J by 4 bases. The CDR3 loop reads CASSPIRQGGHNEKLFF. The CDR3 DNA sequence: TGTGCCAGCTCACCAATTCGACAGGGTGGCCATAATGAAAAACTGTTTTTT.

The chain is built from TRBV4-3 and TRBJ1-2; 9 positions match TRBD1. The CDR3 consists of 15 residues. The germline V gene has CDR1 LGHNA and CDR2 YSLEER. V gave up 3 bases and J gave up 13 bases; unmatched junction bases: 15. The CDR3: CASSQGIPGQGLLTF. CDR3 nucleotide sequence: TGCGCCAGCAGCCAGGGTATTCCGGGACAGGGCCTTCTCACCTTC.

The V and J genes are TRBV24-1 and TRBJ1-5; 11 bases agree with TRBD1. The germline V gene has CDR1 KGHDR and CDR2 SFDVKD. The V gene end was trimmed by 7 bases and the J gene end by 3 bases; junction bases not matched to a gene: 7. This CDR3 is built from 16 residues. CDR3 protein: CATSARDRGVNQPQHF. For the CDR3, the DNA is TGTGCCACCAGCGCCAGGGACAGGGGGGTCAATCAGCCCCAGCATTTT.

The chain links TRBV12-3 or TRBV12-4 to TRBJ1-2, with D possibly being TRBD1 (5 bases). The CDR3 covers 12 residues. Trimming took 5 bases from V and 3 from J, leaving 7 bases between them. CDR3 residues: CASSRGDYGYTF. The DNA for the CDR3 is TGTGCCAGCAGTAGGGGTGACTATGGCTACACCTTC.

This chain joins TRBV12-5 and TRBJ1-3, with a possible D match to TRBD1 (5 bases). CDR3 size: 16 residues. In germline, CDR1 is LGHNT, CDR2 FRNRAP. V lost 1 base, J lost 1 base, and 11 bases lay in between. The CDR3 DNA follows: TGTGCTAGTGGTTTGGGACCGGGGGAATCTGGAAACACCATATATTTT. This encodes CASGLGPGESGNTIYF.

The V gene is TRBV7-2, the J gene TRBJ1-6; D is ambiguous. Germline CDR1 is SGHTA and CDR2 is FQGNSA. The CDR3 has 15 amino acids. V lost 5 bases and J 10 bases, leaving 18 bases between the germline ends. This CDR3 reads CASSPLVGSGSPLHF. As DNA, the CDR3 is TGTGCCAGCAGCCCCCTCGTGGGGAGTGGATCACCCCTCCACTTT.

The rearrangement uses TRBV3-1 (or the pseudogene TRBV3-2) and TRBJ1-1, with TRBD1 matching over 10 bases. Germline V CDR1 and CDR2: LGHDT, YNNKEL (reference sequence). V lost 6 bases and J lost 5; bases outside the gene matches: 9. CDR3 length: 15 amino acids. For the CDR3, the DNA is TGTGCCAGCAGTCACCGGGACAGGGGATGGACTGAAGCTTTCTTT. Protein: CASSHRDRGWTEAFF.

The chain links TRBV5-1 to TRBJ2-7; the D gene is possibly TRBD1 (5 bases). CDR3 length: 13 residues. V lost 5 bases and J 7 bases, leaving 16 bases between the germline ends. Per germline, CDR1 SGHRS and CDR2 YFSETQ. CDR3 residues: CASRPLLTEEQYF. CDR3 bases: TGCGCCAGCAGACCCCTTTTGACAGAAGAGCAGTACTTC.